A selection of T cell receptor beta chains follows, all from one sample in a study of T cell changes during pregnancy in multiple sclerosis. The protocol was immunoSEQ multiplex PCR, while the TCRdb copy is restricted to in-frame clones and leaves out a portion. The sample shows 18,000 or so clones, over 80% of them seen only once. The sample consisted of CD8+ T cells from peripheral blood mononuclear cells, taken in the third trimester of pregnancy. The receptors originated from a female donor in good health, enrolled as a control in a pregnancy study. CDR3s include the opening cysteine and the closing phenylalanine or tryptophan. A D gene is named only where the DNA matches it firmly. A clone size is listed for some rows: how often the clone was seen (once, few, many), or a class if it is expanded.

j_gene: TRBJ2-1
d_gene: NA
len: 14
v_gene: TRBV2
abundance: NA
CDR3aa: CASSDRGARNEQFF
CDR3nt: TGTGCCAGCAGTGATCGGGGGGCGCGCAATGAGCAGTTCTTC

j_gene: TRBJ2-1
d_gene: TRBD2
len: 15
v_gene: TRBV7-2
abundance: NA
CDR3aa: CASSASGGRTDEQFF
CDR3nt: TGTGCCAGCAGCGCCAGCGGGGGGCGTACGGATGAGCAGTTCTTC

j_gene: TRBJ2-2
d_gene: TRBD1
len: 16
v_gene: TRBV7-6
abundance: NA
CDR3aa: CASSSSTGVYTGELFF
CDR3nt: TGTGCCAGCAGCTCTTCGACAGGGGTGTACACCGGGGAGCTGTTTTTT

j_gene: TRBJ2-1
d_gene: TRBD2
len: 14
v_gene: TRBV7-9
abundance: NA
CDR3aa: CASTTLAGYNEQFF
CDR3nt: TGTGCCAGCACCACACTAGCGGGGTACAATGAGCAGTTCTTC

j_gene: TRBJ2-1
d_gene: NA
len: 15
v_gene: TRBV13
abundance: NA
CDR3aa: CASSPRTSSYNEQFF
CDR3nt: TGTGCCAGCAGCCCTCGGACAAGCTCCTACAATGAGCAGTTCTTC

j_gene: TRBJ2-3
d_gene: NA
len: 13
v_gene: TRBV19
abundance: NA
CDR3aa: CASMGGSTDTQYF
CDR3nt: TGTGCCAGTATGGGCGGGAGCACAGATACGCAGTATTTT

j_gene: TRBJ2-5
d_gene: TRBD2
len: 16
v_gene: TRBV14
abundance: NA
CDR3aa: CASSQERKAGGLTQYF
CDR3nt: TGTGCCAGCAGCCAAGAAAGGAAAGCGGGGGGGCTTACCCAGTACTTC

j_gene: TRBJ1-5
d_gene: NA
len: 13
v_gene: TRBV28
abundance: NA
CDR3aa: CASSEGIGQPQHF
CDR3nt: TGTGCCAGCAGTGAGGGTATAGGTCAGCCCCAGCATTTT

j_gene: TRBJ1-4
d_gene: TRBD1
len: 14
v_gene: TRBV6-5
abundance: NA
CDR3aa: CASSLDREVEKLFF
CDR3nt: TGTGCCAGCAGTCTGGACAGGGAGGTAGAAAAACTGTTTTTT

j_gene: TRBJ1-5
d_gene: TRBD1
len: 17
v_gene: TRBV28
abundance: NA
CDR3aa: CASTEGTSGTGFQPQHF
CDR3nt: TGTGCCAGCACTGAGGGGACTTCCGGGACAGGTTTTCAGCCCCAGCATTTT

j_gene: TRBJ2-5
d_gene: TRBD2
len: 15
v_gene: TRBV7-6
abundance: NA
CDR3aa: CASSPLTSGMETQYF
CDR3nt: TGTGCCAGCAGCCCGTTGACTAGCGGGATGGAGACCCAGTACTTC

j_gene: TRBJ1-1
d_gene: NA
len: 16
v_gene: TRBV11-2
abundance: once
CDR3aa: CASSFGGAGENTEAFF
CDR3nt: TGTGCCAGCAGCTTTGGGGGGGCGGGTGAAAACACTGAAGCTTTCTTT

j_gene: TRBJ2-7
d_gene: NA
len: 15
v_gene: TRBV28
abundance: NA
CDR3aa: CASSLLRKSSYEQYF
CDR3nt: TGTGCCAGCAGTTTACTCAGGAAAAGCTCCTACGAGCAGTACTTC

j_gene: TRBJ2-7
d_gene: NA
len: 12
v_gene: TRBV29-1
abundance: NA
CDR3aa: CSALIGSYEQYF
CDR3nt: TGCAGCGCCCTAATCGGCTCCTACGAGCAGTACTTC

j_gene: TRBJ2-2
d_gene: NA
len: 17
v_gene: TRBV27
abundance: NA
CDR3aa: CASSPGVGAGPTGELFF
CDR3nt: TGTGCCAGCAGTCCTGGGGTTGGGGCAGGGCCAACCGGGGAGCTGTTTTTT

j_gene: TRBJ2-6
d_gene: TRBD1
len: 16
v_gene: TRBV15
abundance: NA
CDR3aa: CATSSNRGSGANVLTF
CDR3nt: TGTGCCACCAGCAGCAACAGGGGCTCTGGGGCCAACGTCCTGACTTTC

j_gene: TRBJ2-6
d_gene: NA
len: 18
v_gene: TRBV7-3
abundance: NA
CDR3aa: CASSLNTGGASGANVLTF
CDR3nt: TGTGCCAGCAGCTTAAATACTGGGGGGGCCTCTGGGGCCAACGTCCTGACTTTC

j_gene: TRBJ1-6
d_gene: NA
len: 15
v_gene: TRBV6-4
abundance: few
CDR3aa: CASSDAAGDNSPLHF
CDR3nt: TGTGCCAGCAGTGACGCGGCAGGGGACAATTCACCCCTCCACTTT

j_gene: TRBJ2-3
d_gene: TRBD2
len: 13
v_gene: TRBV29-1
abundance: NA
CDR3aa: CSVDSGGADTQYF
CDR3nt: TGCAGCGTTGATAGCGGGGGCGCAGATACGCAGTATTTT

j_gene: TRBJ2-1
d_gene: TRBD2
len: 15
v_gene: TRBV5-8
abundance: NA
CDR3aa: CASSPSGGSYNEQFF
CDR3nt: TGTGCCAGCAGCCCGAGCGGGGGCTCCTACAATGAGCAGTTCTTC

j_gene: TRBJ1-4
d_gene: NA
len: 16
v_gene: TRBV15
abundance: NA
CDR3aa: CATSRGKLGMNEKLFF
CDR3nt: TGTGCCACCAGCAGAGGAAAACTTGGTATGAATGAAAAACTGTTTTTT

j_gene: TRBJ2-1
d_gene: NA
len: 14
v_gene: TRBV27
abundance: NA
CDR3aa: CASSLLGGYNEQFF
CDR3nt: TGTGCCAGCAGCCTCTTAGGGGGTTACAATGAGCAGTTCTTC

j_gene: TRBJ2-7
d_gene: TRBD2
len: 16
v_gene: TRBV7-9
abundance: once
CDR3aa: CASSPTSGSPNYEQYF
CDR3nt: TGTGCCAGCAGCCCGACTAGCGGGAGCCCTAACTACGAGCAGTACTTC

j_gene: TRBJ2-1
d_gene: TRBD2
len: 16
v_gene: TRBV13
abundance: once
CDR3aa: CASSLFLADSYNEQFF
CDR3nt: TGTGCCAGCAGCTTATTTCTAGCGGACTCCTACAATGAGCAGTTCTTC

j_gene: TRBJ2-1
d_gene: TRBD2
len: 16
v_gene: TRBV18
abundance: once
CDR3aa: CASSPLERGVYNEQFF
CDR3nt: TGTGCCAGCTCACCCCTTGAGCGGGGGGTTTACAATGAGCAGTTCTTC

j_gene: TRBJ1-1
d_gene: TRBD1
len: 16
v_gene: TRBV19
abundance: NA
CDR3aa: CASSIARQGMNTEAFF
CDR3nt: TGTGCCAGTAGTATAGCCCGACAGGGTATGAACACTGAAGCTTTCTTT

j_gene: TRBJ2-3
d_gene: TRBD2
len: 17
v_gene: TRBV15
abundance: NA
CDR3aa: CATSRLQAGTSTDTQYF
CDR3nt: TGTGCCACCAGCAGATTACAAGCGGGAACTAGCACAGATACGCAGTATTTT

j_gene: TRBJ1-5
d_gene: NA
len: 14
v_gene: TRBV7-9
abundance: NA
CDR3aa: CASSLDSRNQPQHF
CDR3nt: TGTGCCAGCAGCTTAGATTCCAGAAATCAGCCCCAGCATTTT

j_gene: TRBJ1-2
d_gene: NA
len: 14
v_gene: TRBV9
abundance: NA
CDR3aa: CASSDTGKNYGYTF
CDR3nt: TGTGCCAGCAGCGACACAGGGAAAAACTATGGCTACACCTTC

j_gene: TRBJ2-6
d_gene: NA
len: 14
v_gene: TRBV6-5
abundance: NA
CDR3aa: CASSQGSGANVLTF
CDR3nt: TGTGCCAGTTCCCAGGGCTCTGGGGCCAACGTCCTGACTTTC

j_gene: TRBJ2-7
d_gene: NA
len: 17
v_gene: TRBV4-1
abundance: NA
CDR3aa: CASSQDIRGVGNYEQYF
CDR3nt: TGCGCCAGCAGCCAAGACATTCGAGGAGTCGGGAACTACGAGCAGTACTTC

j_gene: TRBJ1-2
d_gene: NA
len: 13
v_gene: TRBV28
abundance: NA
CDR3aa: CASSPDRGYGYTF
CDR3nt: TGTGCCAGCAGCCCGGACAGAGGCTATGGCTACACCTTC

j_gene: TRBJ1-3
d_gene: NA
len: 16
v_gene: TRBV10-2
abundance: once
CDR3aa: CASSEYVGAPGNTIYF
CDR3nt: TGCGCCAGCAGTGAATACGTAGGGGCGCCTGGAAACACCATATATTTT

j_gene: TRBJ2-3
d_gene: NA
len: 11
v_gene: TRBV2
abundance: NA
CDR3aa: CASYEADTQYF
CDR3nt: TGTGCCAGCTACGAGGCAGATACGCAGTATTTT

j_gene: TRBJ2-5
d_gene: NA
len: 15
v_gene: TRBV7-8
abundance: NA
CDR3aa: CASLLDFRERETQYF
CDR3nt: TGTGCCAGCTTACTCGATTTTCGGGAAAGAGAGACCCAGTACTTC